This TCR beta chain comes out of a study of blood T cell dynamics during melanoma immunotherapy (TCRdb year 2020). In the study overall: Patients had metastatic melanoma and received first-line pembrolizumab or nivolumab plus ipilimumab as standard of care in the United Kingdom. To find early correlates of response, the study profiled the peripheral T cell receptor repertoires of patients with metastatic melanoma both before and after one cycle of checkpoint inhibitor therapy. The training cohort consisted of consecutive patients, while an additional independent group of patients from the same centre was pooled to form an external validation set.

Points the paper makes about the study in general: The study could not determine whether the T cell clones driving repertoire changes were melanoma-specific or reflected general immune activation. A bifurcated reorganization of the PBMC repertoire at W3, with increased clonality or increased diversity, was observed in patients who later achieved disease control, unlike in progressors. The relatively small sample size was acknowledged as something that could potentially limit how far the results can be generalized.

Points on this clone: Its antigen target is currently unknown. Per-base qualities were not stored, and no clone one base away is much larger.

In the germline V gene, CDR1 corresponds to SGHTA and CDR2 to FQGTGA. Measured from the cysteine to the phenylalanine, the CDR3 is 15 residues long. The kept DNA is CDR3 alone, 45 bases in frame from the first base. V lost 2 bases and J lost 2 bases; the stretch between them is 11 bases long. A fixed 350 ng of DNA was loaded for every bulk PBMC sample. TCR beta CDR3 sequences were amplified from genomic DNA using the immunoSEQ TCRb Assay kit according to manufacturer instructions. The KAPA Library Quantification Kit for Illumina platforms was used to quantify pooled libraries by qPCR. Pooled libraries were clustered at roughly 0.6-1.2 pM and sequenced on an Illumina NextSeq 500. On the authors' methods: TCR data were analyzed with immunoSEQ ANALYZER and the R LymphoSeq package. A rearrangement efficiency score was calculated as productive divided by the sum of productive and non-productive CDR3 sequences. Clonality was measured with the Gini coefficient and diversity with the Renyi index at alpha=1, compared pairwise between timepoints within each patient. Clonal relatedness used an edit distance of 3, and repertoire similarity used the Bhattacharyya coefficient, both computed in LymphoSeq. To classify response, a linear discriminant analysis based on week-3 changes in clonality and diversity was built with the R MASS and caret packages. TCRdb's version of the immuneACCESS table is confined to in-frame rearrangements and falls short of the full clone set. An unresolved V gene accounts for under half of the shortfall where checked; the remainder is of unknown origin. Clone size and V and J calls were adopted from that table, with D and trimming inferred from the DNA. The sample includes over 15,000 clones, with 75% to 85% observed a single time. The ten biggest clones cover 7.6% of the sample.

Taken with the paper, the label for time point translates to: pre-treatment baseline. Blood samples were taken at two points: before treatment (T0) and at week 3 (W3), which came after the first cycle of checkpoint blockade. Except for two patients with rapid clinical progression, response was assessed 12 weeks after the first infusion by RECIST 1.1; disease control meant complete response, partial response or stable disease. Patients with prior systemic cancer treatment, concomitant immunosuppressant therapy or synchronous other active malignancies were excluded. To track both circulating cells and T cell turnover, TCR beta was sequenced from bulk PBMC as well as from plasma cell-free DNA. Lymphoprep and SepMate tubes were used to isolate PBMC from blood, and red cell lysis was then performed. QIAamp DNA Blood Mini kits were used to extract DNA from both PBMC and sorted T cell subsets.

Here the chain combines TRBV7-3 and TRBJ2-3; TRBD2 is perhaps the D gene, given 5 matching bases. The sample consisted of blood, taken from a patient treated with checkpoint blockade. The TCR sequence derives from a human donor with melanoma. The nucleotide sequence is TGTGCCAGCAGCTTAGAAGGTCGGGACACAGATACGCAGTATTTT. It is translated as CASSLEGRDTDTQYF.